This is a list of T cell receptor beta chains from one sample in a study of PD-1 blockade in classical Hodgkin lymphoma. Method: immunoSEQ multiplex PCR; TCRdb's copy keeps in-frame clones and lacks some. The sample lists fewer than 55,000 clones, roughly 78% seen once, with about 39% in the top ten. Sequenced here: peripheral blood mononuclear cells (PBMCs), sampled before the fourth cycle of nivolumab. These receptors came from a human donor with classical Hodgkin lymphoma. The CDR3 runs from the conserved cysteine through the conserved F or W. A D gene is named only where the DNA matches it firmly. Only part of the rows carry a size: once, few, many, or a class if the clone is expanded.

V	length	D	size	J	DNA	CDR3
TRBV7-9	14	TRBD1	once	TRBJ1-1	TGTGCCAGCAGACGACAGGGGGCGGACACTGAAGCTTTCTTT	CASRRQGADTEAFF
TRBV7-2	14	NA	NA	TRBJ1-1	TGTGCCAGCAGCTTAGTCTTGGGTCGGATTGAAGCTTTCTTT	CASSLVLGRIEAFF
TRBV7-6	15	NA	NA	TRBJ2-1	TGTGCCAGCAGCTTAGGACCAGACAGTTACAATGAGCAGTTCTTC	CASSLGPDSYNEQFF
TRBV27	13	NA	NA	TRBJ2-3	TGTGCCAGTCGCCGGGCCAGCACAGATACGCAGTATTTT	CASRRASTDTQYF
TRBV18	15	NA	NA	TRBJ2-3	TGTGCCAGCTCACGAAGGAGTGGGGGCACAGATACGCAGTATTTT	CASSRRSGGTDTQYF
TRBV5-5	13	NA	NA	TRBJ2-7	TGTGCCAGCAGCCCAGCCGGGGGCTACGAGCAGTACTTC	CASSPAGGYEQYF
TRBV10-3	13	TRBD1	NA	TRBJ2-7	TGTGCCATCAGGTGGGGACAGACCTACGAGCAGTACTTC	CAIRWGQTYEQYF
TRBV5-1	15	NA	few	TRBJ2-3	TGCGCCAGCAGCTGGGGGGTGTCCGTCACAGATACGCAGTATTTT	CASSWGVSVTDTQYF
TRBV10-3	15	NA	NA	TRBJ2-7	TGTGCCATCAGTGGAGGGGGTAAAGGGTCCCACGAGCAGTACTTC	CAISGGGKGSHEQYF
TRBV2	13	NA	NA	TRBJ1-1	TGTGCCAGCAGCGCCGGGCAAAACACTGAAGCTTTCTTT	CASSAGQNTEAFF
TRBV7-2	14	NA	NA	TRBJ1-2	TGTGCCAGCACTTATAAGGTCGGGGGCTCAGGCTACACCTTC	CASTYKVGGSGYTF
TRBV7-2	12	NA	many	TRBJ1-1	TGTGCCAGCAGCCTTCAGGCCTGGGGAGCTTTCTTT	CASSLQAWGAFF
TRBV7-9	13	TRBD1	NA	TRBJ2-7	TGTGCCAGCAGCCCGAGACAGGGCTACGAGCAGTACTTC	CASSPRQGYEQYF
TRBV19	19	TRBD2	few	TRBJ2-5	TGTGCCAGTAGTATAGATCTAGGGGATAGCGGGGAGTCCCAAGAGACCCAGTACTTC	CASSIDLGDSGESQETQYF
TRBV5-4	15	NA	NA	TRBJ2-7	TGCGCCAGCAGCCAAGATCGAGCCGGAGCCTACGAGCAGTACTTC	CASSQDRAGAYEQYF
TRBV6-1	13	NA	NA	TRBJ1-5	TGTGCCAGCAGTGAAGTCACTAGACAGCCCCAGCATTTT	CASSEVTRQPQHF
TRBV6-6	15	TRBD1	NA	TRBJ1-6	TGTGCCAGCAGATTGGAGGGGGCGGTAATCTCACCCCTCCACTTT	CASRLEGAVISPLHF
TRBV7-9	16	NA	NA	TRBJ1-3	TGTGCCAGCAGCTTATTTCGGGATTTTCCTGGAAACACCATATATTTT	CASSLFRDFPGNTIYF
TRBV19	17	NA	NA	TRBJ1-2	TGTGCCAGTAGTATAGGAAAAGGAGCGAGCGGAAACTATGGCTACACCTTC	CASSIGKGASGNYGYTF
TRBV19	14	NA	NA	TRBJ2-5	TGTGCCAGTAAGGCGACAGGCTACCAAGAGACCCAGTACTTC	CASKATGYQETQYF
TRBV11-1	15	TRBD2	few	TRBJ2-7	TGTGCCAGCAGCTCACTAGCGGTGAACTCCTACGAGCAGTACTTC	CASSSLAVNSYEQYF
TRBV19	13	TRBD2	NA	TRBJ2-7	TGTGCCAGTAGTGCGGGACTACACTACGAGCAGTACTTC	CASSAGLHYEQYF
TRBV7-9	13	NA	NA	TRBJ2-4	TGTGCCAGCAGCTTAGAAGGGGGAAACATTCAGTACTTC	CASSLEGGNIQYF
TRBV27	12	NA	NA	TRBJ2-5	TGTGCCAGCAGTTCCCGATGGGAGACCCAGTACTTC	CASSSRWETQYF
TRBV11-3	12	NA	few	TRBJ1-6	TGTGCCAGCAGCTTCCACCGAACCCGCCCTCACTTT	CASSFHRTRPHF
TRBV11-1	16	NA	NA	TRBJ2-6	TGTGCCAGCAGCTTCTGGGGGAGGTCCGGGGCCAACGTCCTGACTTTC	CASSFWGRSGANVLTF
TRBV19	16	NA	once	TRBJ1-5	TGTGCCAGTAGTATATCGGGGGATCTGAGCAATCAGCCCCAGCATTTT	CASSISGDLSNQPQHF
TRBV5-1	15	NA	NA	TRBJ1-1	TGCGCCAGCAGCCCTTCGGGGGCAGGGAACACTGAAGCTTTCTTT	CASSPSGAGNTEAFF
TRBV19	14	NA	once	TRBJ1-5	TGTGCCAGTAGTATACAGGGGAGCAATCAGCCCCAGCATTTT	CASSIQGSNQPQHF
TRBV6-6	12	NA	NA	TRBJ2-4	TGTGCCAGCACTCCCGGGACCGCCATTCAGTACTTC	CASTPGTAIQYF
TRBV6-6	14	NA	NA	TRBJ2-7	TGTGCCAGCAGCCCCGGAGGGACAGCCTACGAGCAGTACTTC	CASSPGGTAYEQYF
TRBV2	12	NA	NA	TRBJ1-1	TGTGCCAGCAAGATCCGTGTCACTGAAGCTTTCTTT	CASKIRVTEAFF
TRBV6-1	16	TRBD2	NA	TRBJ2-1	TGTGCCAGCAGTGAAGCCGGGACTAGCCCTAGGAATGAGCAGTTCTTC	CASSEAGTSPRNEQFF
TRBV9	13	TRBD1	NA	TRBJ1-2	TGTGCCAGCAGCTCGGGACAGTTCTATGGCTACACCTTC	CASSSGQFYGYTF
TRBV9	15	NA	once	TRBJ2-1	TGTGCCAGCAGCGTACGGGCGGGGACCTACAATGAGCAGTTCTTC	CASSVRAGTYNEQFF
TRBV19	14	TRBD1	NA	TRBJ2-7	TGTGCCAGTAGTAAGCGGGACAGGGCATACGAGCAGTACTTC	CASSKRDRAYEQYF
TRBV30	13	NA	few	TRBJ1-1	TGTGCCTGGAGTGTAAACATGAACACTGAAGCTTTCTTT	CAWSVNMNTEAFF
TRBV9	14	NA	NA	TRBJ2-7	TGTGCCAGCAGCGTAGTGGCAGAATCCTACGAGCAGTACTTC	CASSVVAESYEQYF
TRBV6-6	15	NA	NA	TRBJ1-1	TGTGCCAGCAGTTCGGGACTCGGGAGGGGTACTGAAGCTTTCTTT	CASSSGLGRGTEAFF
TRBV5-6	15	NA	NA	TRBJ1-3	TGTGCCAGCAGCTTGTTATCGGGGTCTGGAAACACCATATATTTT	CASSLLSGSGNTIYF
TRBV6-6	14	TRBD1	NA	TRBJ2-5	TGTGCCAGCAGACGGACAGGGTATGAGGAGACCCAGTACTTC	CASRRTGYEETQYF
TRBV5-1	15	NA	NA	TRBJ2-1	TGCGCCAGCAGCTTGGGACTACTCTCCTACAATGAGCAGTTCTTC	CASSLGLLSYNEQFF